These 30 T cell receptor beta chains were all obtained from the same sample, sequenced in a study of identifying expanded T cells in peripheral blood. Measured with immunoSEQ multiplex PCR; TCRdb has only the in-frame clones, and not every one. The sample consists of approximately 100,000 clones, approximately 90% of them appearing once. The sample comprised blood. The origin of the receptors is a person aged 18 to 75 in good health.

The rearrangement links TRBV29-1 to TRBJ2-1; 10 nucleotides agree with TRBD2. The germline CDR1 and CDR2 sequences are SQVTM and ANQGSEA. The CDR3 consists of 13 residues. V lost 2 bases, J lost 8 bases, and 3 bases stayed unmatched. The CDR3 sequence: CSVELAGVYEQFF. The CDR3 DNA follows: TGCAGCGTTGAACTAGCGGGAGTCTATGAGCAGTTCTTC.

The gene calls are TRBV7-3 and TRBJ2-2; D gene unclear. The CDR3 is 12 residues long. V was shortened by 5 bases and J by 7 bases, with 8 bases between the two germline ends. The germline V gene encodes CDR1 SGHTA and CDR2 FQGTGA. The DNA for the CDR3 is TGTGCCAGCAGCCGATTCGGCGGGGAGCTGTTTTTT. Its protein product is CASSRFGGELFF.

This chain connects TRBV2 to TRBJ1-5; unclear D gene. The ends were cut back, 7 bases at V and 3 bases at J, with 10 bases in the middle. The CDR3 is 13 amino acids. CDR1 is SNHLY and CDR2 is FYNNEI in the germline V gene. CDR3 in amino acids: CASNLDHNQPQHF. CDR3 sequence (DNA): TGTGCCAGCAATCTCGACCACAATCAGCCCCAGCATTTT.

The chain is built from TRBV7-9 and TRBJ2-2, with D possibly TRBD1 on 6 matching bases. Trimming removed 3 bases at V and 0 bases at J, with 14 bases between. The CDR3 covers 17 residues. Per germline, CDR1 SEHNR and CDR2 FQNEAQ (reference sequence). CDR3 amino acids: CASSFRPDRSNTGELFF. The CDR3 nucleotides are TGTGCCAGCAGCTTTCGTCCGGACAGATCGAACACCGGGGAGCTGTTTTTT.

The genes are TRBV5-4 and TRBJ1-1, with 7 bases aligning to TRBD1. The CDR3 spans 12 residues. V lost 5 bases, J lost 7 bases, and 5 bases stayed unmatched. Germline V gene data show CDR1 as SGHNT and CDR2 as YYREEE (reference sequence). The CDR3, as DNA: TGTGCCAGCAGGTCGGGACAGAATGAAGCTTTCTTT. Translation gives CASRSGQNEAFF.

This clone was recorded only once. This chain uses TRBV6-5 with TRBJ1-1; the match to TRBD1 covers 7 bases. Trimming took 8 bases from V and 1 from J; bases not matched to a gene: 4. The CDR3 loop spans 13 amino acids. Germline CDR1 MNHEY, CDR2 SVGAGI. The CDR3 loop is CASGQAPNTEAFF. The CDR3, as DNA: TGTGCCAGCGGACAGGCGCCGAACACTGAAGCTTTCTTT.

The DNA of the CDR3 is TGTGCCAGCAGCTTAGGAGACCAAGAGACCCAGTACTTC. Its translation is CASSLGDQETQYF. This chain joins TRBV11-2 and TRBJ2-5; D gene ambiguous. Between the trimmed V and J ends, which lost 1 base and 0 bases, there was a span of 3 bases. Germline loops: CDR1 SGHAT, CDR2 FQNNGV. This CDR3 contains 13 residues. Together with reference TRBV11-2 and TRBJ2-5, the CDR3 gives the full variable domain: EAGVAQSPRYKIIEKRQSVAFWCNPISGHATLYWYQQILGQGPKLLIQFQNNGVVDDSQLPKDRFSAERLKGVDSTLKIQPAKLEDSAVYLCASSLGDQETQYFGPGTRLLVL.

The gene calls are TRBV10-3 and TRBJ1-4; maybe TRBD1 (6 bases). CDR3 length equals 17 residues. Germline loops: CDR1 ENHRY, CDR2 SYGVKD. Trimming left V 10 bases short and J 0 bases short, with 21 bases between. CDR3 DNA: TGTGCCACGGCAGGGACACAGGAATCTGCAACTAATGAAAAACTGTTTTTT. Translated: CATAGTQESATNEKLFF.

The chain is built from TRBV19 and TRBJ1-3, with 7 positions matching TRBD1. Germline V lookup: CDR1 LNHDA, CDR2 SQIVND (reference sequence). The junction had 3 bases not matched to a gene; V was cut back by 4 bases and J by 0 bases. This CDR3 is 15 amino acids long. CDR3 in amino acids: CASSTGDSSGNTIYF. In DNA, the CDR3 is TGTGCCAGTAGTACCGGGGACAGCTCTGGAAACACCATATATTTT.

The chain recombines TRBV7-6 with TRBJ1-4, with TRBD1 matching 8 bases. After removal of 2 bases from V and 5 bases from J, the junction contained 10 bases not matched to a gene. The germline V gene has CDR1 SGHVS and CDR2 FNYEAQ. The CDR3 consists of 17 residues. CDR3 sequence reads: CASSLLSPGQGNEKLFF. The CDR3 bases are TGTGCCAGCAGCTTATTAAGCCCCGGACAGGGAAATGAAAAACTGTTTTTT.

The rearrangement links TRBV28 to TRBJ1-1, with a possible D match to TRBD1 (6 bases). V was clipped by 7 bases and J by 4 bases, with 16 bases between them. CDR3 length equals 14 residues. Germline assignment: CDR1 MDHEN and CDR2 SYDVKM. The CDR3 is CASTPGAVRTEAFF. The CDR3 DNA reads TGTGCCAGCACCCCGGGGGCGGTCCGCACTGAAGCTTTCTTT.

The chain employs TRBV15 and TRBJ2-1; TRBD1 or TRBD2 may be the D gene (6 bases each). The germline gives CDR1 LNHNV, CDR2 YYDKDF (reference sequence). The length of the CDR3 is 13 residues. Trimming stripped 3 bases from V and 8 bases from J, with 11 bases between. This chain's CDR3 is CATSSTRGDEQFF. As DNA, the CDR3 is TGTGCCACCAGCAGCACGAGGGGGGATGAGCAGTTCTTC. The whole variable domain, remainder taken from reference TRBV15 and TRBJ2-1, is DAMVIQNPRYQVTQFGKPVTLSCSQTLNHNVMYWYQQKSSQAPKLLFHYYDKDFNNEADTPDNFQSRRPNTSFCFLDIRSPGLGDTAMYLCATSSTRGDEQFFGPGTRLTVL.

The chain combines TRBV7-9 with TRBJ2-7; a weak D match, TRBD2 (6 bases). The length of the CDR3 is 16 residues. V shed 3 bases and J shed 2 bases, with 17 bases lying between them. Germline V lookup: CDR1 SEHNR, CDR2 FQNEAQ (reference sequence). CDR3 residues: CASSFRRGSLPYEQYF. CDR3 DNA: TGTGCCAGCAGCTTTCGACGGGGGTCCCTCCCCTACGAGCAGTACTTC.

This clone was seen only a few times. The sample holds other DNA sequences that translate to the same CDR3. The V call is TRBV5-1, the J call TRBJ2-7; no clear D. The germline CDR1 and CDR2 sequences are SGHRS and YFSETQ. The CDR3 is made up of 12 amino acids. Trimming cost V 3 bases and J 0 bases, with 4 bases left between them. In DNA, the CDR3 is TGCGCCAGCAGCTCTAGCTCCTACGAGCAGTACTTC. Translating gives CASSSSSYEQYF.

The V gene is TRBV4-3, the J gene TRBJ2-6, with D possibly being TRBD1 (5 bases). Trimming cost V 4 bases and J 0 bases, with 13 bases left between them. Germline CDR1 LGHNA, CDR2 YSLEER. This CDR3 is built from 17 residues. Here the CDR3 reads CASSPNAGASGANVLTF. The CDR3 bases are TGCGCCAGCAGCCCCAATGCTGGGGCCTCTGGGGCCAACGTCCTGACTTTC.

The chain carries TRBV21-1 and TRBJ2-5; the D segment call TRBD1 is taken from the table without a DNA check. The J call is uncertain, as TRBJ2-7 better fits the DNA end. TRBV21-1 is deemed a pseudogene. The CDR3 runs to 13 residues. The CDR3 loop reads CASSIDRFDEQYF. The DNA for the CDR3 is TGTGCCAGCAGCATTGACAGGTTTGACGAGCAGTACTTC.

The V call is TRBV30, the J call TRBJ2-1; 8 bases map to TRBD2. CDR1 GTSNPN and CDR2 SVGIG come from the germline V gene (reference sequence). V lost 1 base, J lost 6 bases, and 5 bases stayed unmatched. CDR3 length: 14 amino acids. DNA for the CDR3: TGTGCCTGGAGTGAAGCGGGGGAGGTCAATGAGCAGTTCTTC. Amino acids: CAWSEAGEVNEQFF.

This chain uses TRBV10-3 with TRBJ1-2, with 9 positions matching TRBD1. V was pared by 3 bases and J by 5 bases, with 1 base of the junction left unmatched. This CDR3 is built from 13 residues. Per the germline V gene, CDR1 is ENHRY and CDR2 is SYGVKD. This CDR3 is CAISDGTGYGYTF. DNA of the CDR3: TGTGCCATCAGTGATGGGACAGGGTATGGCTACACCTTC.

This chain links TRBV2 with TRBJ2-5; D remains ambiguous. CDR1 SNHLY and CDR2 FYNNEI come from the germline V gene. Trimming removed 2 bases from V and 2 bases from J, with 9 bases in between. The CDR3 is 14 residues long. The CDR3 DNA reads as TGTGCCAGCAGTGAAAATGGGATACAAGAGACCCAGTACTTC. Translating gives CASSENGIQETQYF. The complete variable domain, with remaining parts taken from reference TRBV2 and TRBJ2-5, reads EPEVTQTPSHQVTQMGQEVILRCVPISNHLYFYWYRQILGQKVEFLVSFYNNEISEKSEIFDDQFSVERPDGSNFTLKIRSTKLEDSAMYFCASSENGIQETQYFGPGTRLLVL.

The gene calls are TRBV7-7 and TRBJ2-7; TRBD1 aligns across 7 bases. Germline V gives CDR1 SSHAT, CDR2 FNYEAQ (reference sequence). The CDR3 loop spans 15 amino acids. With V trimmed by 0 bases and J by 5 bases, 7 bases remained unmatched. CDR3 bases: TGTGCCAGCAGCTTAGCTGGACAGGTTGGGCACGAGCAGTACTTC. Amino acid sequence: CASSLAGQVGHEQYF.

This clone was found once. The V and J genes are TRBV6-6 and TRBJ2-7, with D perhaps TRBD1 (5 bases). Germline CDR1 MNHNY, CDR2 SVGAGI (reference sequence). Trimming cost V 7 bases and J 0 bases, with 16 bases left between them. There are 15 residues in the CDR3. CDR3 nucleotides: TGTGCCAGCACTGAAACCAGGGATTCCTCCTACGAGCAGTACTTC. Amino acids: CASTETRDSSYEQYF.

This clone was seen only a few times. The chain is built from TRBV4-2 and TRBJ2-6, with D unclear. Looked up from germline, CDR1 is LGHNA and CDR2 is YNFKEQ. The CDR3 length is 16 residues. The V end lost 0 bases, the J end lost 0 bases, and 6 bases lay between the germline ends. For the CDR3, the DNA is TGTGCCAGCAGCCAAGATTTAACCTCTGGGGCCAACGTCCTGACTTTC. As protein: CASSQDLTSGANVLTF.

V is TRBV15 and J is TRBJ2-6; D unresolved. This CDR3 is built from 16 residues. Trimming removed 0 bases from V and 0 bases from J, with 6 bases in between. Germline V gene sequence: CDR1 LNHNV, CDR2 YYDKDF (reference sequence). In DNA form, the CDR3 reads TGTGCCACCAGCAGAGAGGTCAACTCTGGGGCCAACGTCCTGACTTTC. This codes for CATSREVNSGANVLTF.

This rearrangement joins TRBV10-1 to TRBJ1-6; no reliable D call. The CDR3 covers 15 residues. Germline V lookup: CDR1 WNHNN, CDR2 SYGVQD (reference sequence). V was cut by 3 bases and J by 6 bases, with 12 bases left in between. The CDR3 loop is CASSDFPDPNSPLHF. For the CDR3, the DNA is TGCGCCAGCAGTGATTTCCCGGACCCTAATTCACCCCTCCACTTT.

This chain links TRBV27 with TRBJ2-5, with 8 nucleotides matching TRBD2. Germline values: CDR1 MNHEY, CDR2 SMNVEV (reference sequence). The CDR3 contains 15 residues. Losses at the gene ends were 2 bases for V and 2 bases for J; bases not matched to a gene: 4. CDR3 sequence (DNA): TGTGCCAGCAGTTTAGCGGGAGGATGGCAAGAGACCCAGTACTTC. It specifies CASSLAGGWQETQYF.

The V and J genes are TRBV6-6 and TRBJ2-7; TRBD2 matches 11 bases. Germline V gene data show CDR1 as MNHNY and CDR2 as SVGAGI (reference sequence). The CDR3 runs 15 residues. Trimming removed 4 bases from V and 5 bases from J; junction bases left unmatched: 7. CDR3 DNA sequence: TGTGCCAGCAGTTTGCTAGCGGGAGGACCCCACGAGCAGTACTTC. Translated: CASSLLAGGPHEQYF.

In this sample, this clone turned up once. The chain links TRBV5-1 to TRBJ1-4; 8 bases agree with TRBD1. J was trimmed by 7 bases and V by 4 bases; bases with no gene match: 6. The CDR3 sequence is 14 residues long. Germline lookup yields CDR1 SGHRS and CDR2 YFSETQ. CDR3 in amino acids: CASSPAGGSEKLFF. Written as DNA, the CDR3 is TGCGCCAGCAGCCCCGCAGGGGGCAGTGAAAAACTGTTTTTT.

CDR3 nucleotide sequence: TGTGCCAGCAGCTTCCCCGCGGGGACGGCCAATGAGCAGTTCTTC. Translating it yields CASSFPAGTANEQFF. The rearrangement uses TRBV5-4 and TRBJ2-1, with a tentative D call TRBD2 (6 bases). Germline assignment: CDR1 SGHNT and CDR2 YYREEE (reference sequence). Trimming pared 2 bases from V and 6 bases from J, leaving 15 bases between. This CDR3 is built from 15 residues.

The chain carries TRBV27 and TRBJ2-7; D unresolved. Germline V gene sequence: CDR1 MNHEY, CDR2 SMNVEV (reference sequence). The CDR3 is made up of 13 amino acids. Trimming shortened V by 1 base and J by 0 bases, and 4 bases separated the two germline ends. The CDR3 protein is CASSLYNSYEQYF. CDR3 DNA sequence: TGTGCCAGCAGTTTATATAACTCCTACGAGCAGTACTTC.

The table lists this clone with a few counts. This chain uses TRBV9 with TRBJ1-6; D possibly corresponds to TRBD1 (6 bases). Deletions cut 0 bases from V and 9 bases from J, with 10 bases between. The CDR3 spans 14 residues. Germline V gives CDR1 SGDLS, CDR2 YYNGEE. In DNA form, the CDR3 reads TGTGCCAGCAGCGTAGGGCAGGGGACTTCACCCCTCCACTTT. Protein product: CASSVGQGTSPLHF.